These 27 T cell receptor beta chains were all obtained from the same sample, sequenced in a study of cytomegalovirus exposure and HLA in healthy donors. Using immunoSEQ multiplex PCR, the repertoire was profiled, and TCRdb retains in-frame clones only, with some absent. The sample carries 110,000 or so clones, approximately 90% recorded once. Sample: PBMCs. The receptors shown here come from a man aged 18 to 29 in good health and CMV-seropositive.

The V gene is TRBV7-9, the J gene TRBJ2-7; D unresolved. The CDR3 has 15 amino acids. CDR1 and CDR2 (germline): SEHNR, FQNEAQ (reference sequence). The V end lost 1 base, the J end lost 6 bases, and 16 bases lay between the germline ends. CDR3 DNA: TGTGCCAGCAGCTTAGGTTTGGGTAATAGCCCCGAGCAGTACTTC. It specifies CASSLGLGNSPEQYF. Together with reference TRBV7-9 and TRBJ2-7, the CDR3 gives the full variable domain: DTGVSQNPRHKITKRGQNVTFRCDPISEHNRLYWYRQTLGQGPEFLTYFQNEAQLEKSRLLSDRFSAERPKGSFSTLEIQRTEQGDSAMYLCASSLGLGNSPEQYFGPGTRLTVT.

The chain joins TRBV5-6 to TRBJ1-5, with D perhaps matching TRBD1 (5 bases). CDR3 size: 14 residues. The V gene's germline CDR1 is SGHDT and CDR2 YYEEEE. V lost 0 bases and J lost 4, with 8 bases in between. The CDR3 protein is CASSLVGGNQPQHF. The CDR3 DNA is TGTGCCAGCAGCTTGGTGGGGGGGAATCAGCCCCAGCATTTT.

This clone was observed once. The J gene is TRBJ2-7, the V gene TRBV11-2; D gene ambiguous. The CDR3 extends over 14 amino acids. Trimming removed 0 bases from V and 4 bases from J, with 10 bases in between. Germline loops: CDR1 SGHAT, CDR2 FQNNGV. As DNA, the CDR3 is TGTGCCAGCAGCTTAGACCTAGTTAAGTACGAGCAGTACTTC. Amino acids: CASSLDLVKYEQYF.

The chain links TRBV27 to TRBJ1-4, with D maybe TRBD1 (5 bases). The CDR3 covers 21 residues. V gave up 6 bases and J gave up 0 bases, with 29 bases separating them. Germline-derived CDR1 and CDR2 are MNHEY and SMNVEV (reference sequence). CDR3 in amino acids: CASRGGPGYLLGASTNEKLFF. The CDR3 nucleotides read TGTGCCAGCAGGGGGGGTCCAGGATACCTTTTAGGGGCGTCAACTAATGAAAAACTGTTTTTT.

Written as DNA, the CDR3 is TGTGCCAGCAGTGAAGCATGGGGTGACAGGGCCAACACCGGGGAGCTGTTTTTT. It codes for CASSEAWGDRANTGELFF. The genes are TRBV6-1 and TRBJ2-2, with 7 bases identical to TRBD1. The V and J ends lost 0 bases and 2 bases, in that order; junction bases with no gene match: 9. The V gene's germline CDR1 is MNHNS and CDR2 SASEGT. The CDR3 length is 18 residues.

The chain employs TRBV10-3 and TRBJ2-3; D remains unclear. The germline V and J ends were trimmed by 2 bases and 0 bases, with 6 bases remaining between them. There are 14 residues in the CDR3. CDR1 ENHRY and CDR2 SYGVKD come from the germline V gene. CDR3 sequence reads: CAISETGSTDTQYF. The CDR3 DNA follows: TGTGCCATCAGTGAGACGGGTAGCACAGATACGCAGTATTTT.

This sequence joins TRBV7-2 and TRBJ2-5; the match to TRBD2 covers 7 bases. Unmatched junction bases numbered 3, after V lost 3 bases and J lost 2 bases. Germline V gene lookup returns CDR1 SGHTA and CDR2 FQGNSA. The CDR3 has 14 amino acids. The CDR3 is CASSFGSGQETQYF. CDR3 coding DNA: TGTGCCAGCAGCTTCGGTAGCGGGCAAGAGACCCAGTACTTC.

CDR3 DNA sequence: TGTGCCAGCAGTTCTGGCGAGGCCCTCCACTTT. This encodes CASSSGEALHF. The chain is built from TRBV5-4 and TRBJ1-6; no definite D call. CDR3 size: 11 residues. Germline V gene sequence: CDR1 SGHNT, CDR2 YYREEE (reference sequence). The V end lost 5 bases, the J end lost 14 bases, and 11 bases lay between the germline ends.

This chain connects TRBV7-9 to TRBJ1-1; weak D call: TRBD1 (6 bases). Trimming removed 0 bases from V and 3 bases from J, with 11 bases in between. Germline values: CDR1 SEHNR, CDR2 FQNEAQ (reference sequence). The CDR3 sequence is 15 residues long. The CDR3 DNA follows: TGTGCCAGCAGCTTAGCGGGCAGGGGCCACACTGAAGCTTTCTTT. It yields the protein CASSLAGRGHTEAFF.

This chain joins TRBV6-4 and TRBJ1-6; D perhaps matches TRBD1 (6 bases). Germline V gene lookup returns CDR1 MRHNA and CDR2 SNTAGT. There are 14 residues in the CDR3. Between the trimmed V and J ends, which lost 0 bases and 9 bases, there was a span of 9 bases. CDR3 coding DNA: TGTGCCAGCAGTGACTCGCCAGGGGTTTCACCCCTCCACTTT. This codes for CASSDSPGVSPLHF.

The V and J genes are TRBV29-1 and TRBJ1-1; TRBD1 matches 7 bases. CDR1 and CDR2 from the germline V gene are SQVTM and ANQGSEA. The CDR3 runs to 13 residues. Trimming cost V 4 bases and J 2 bases; bases outside gene matches: 4. The CDR3 is CSVVGQLNTEAFF. The CDR3 region has the DNA TGCAGCGTTGTGGGACAGCTAAACACTGAAGCTTTCTTT.

The chain has TRBV6-1 and TRBJ1-3; no firm D call. The V end was cut by 3 bases, the J end by 2 bases, with 20 bases between. CDR1 is MNHNS, CDR2 SASEGT, per germline. There are 18 residues in the CDR3. The CDR3 protein is CASSDWFVAEGTGNTIYF. The CDR3 region has the DNA TGTGCCAGCAGTGACTGGTTTGTGGCAGAGGGAACTGGAAACACCATATATTTT.

This chain links TRBV10-1 with TRBJ1-1; 7 nucleotides agree with TRBD1. The CDR3 runs 16 residues. Trimming at V came to 5 bases and at J to 6 bases, leaving 15 bases not matched to a gene. CDR1 is WNHNN and CDR2 is SYGVQD in the germline V gene (reference sequence). The CDR3 nucleotides are TGCGCCAGCAGTCCTACAGGGGCCGCCCGGGAATCTGAAGCTTTCTTT. Translating gives CASSPTGAARESEAFF.

The chain carries TRBV7-2 and TRBJ2-7; the D gene is possibly TRBD1 (5 bases). This CDR3 comprises 16 residues. V gave up 1 base and J gave up 0 bases, with 13 bases separating them. Germline V gene lookup returns CDR1 SGHTA and CDR2 FQGNSA. The CDR3, as DNA: TGTGCCAGCAGCTTAGATATAGGGGTCAACTCCTACGAGCAGTACTTC. Translation: CASSLDIGVNSYEQYF. The whole variable domain, filled in from reference TRBV7-2 and TRBJ2-7, reads GAGVSQSPSNKVTEKGKDVELRCDPISGHTALYWYRQSLGQGLEFLIYFQGNSAPDKSGLPSDRFSAERTGGSVSTLTIQRTQQEDSAVYLCASSLDIGVNSYEQYFGPGTRLTVT.

This clone was observed a handful of times. The chain has TRBV28 and TRBJ2-4; D remains ambiguous. The V gene's germline CDR1 is MDHEN and CDR2 SYDVKM. This CDR3 is built from 14 residues. V shed 2 bases and J shed 4 bases, with 9 bases lying between them. The CDR3 sequence is CASSLAAAKNIQYF. CDR3 bases: TGTGCCAGCAGTTTAGCGGCGGCGAAAAACATTCAGTACTTC.

This clone was detected a few times. V usage is TRBV28 and J usage is TRBJ2-4, with a weak D call TRBD1 (7 bases). Germline loops: CDR1 MDHEN, CDR2 SYDVKM. The V and J ends lost 7 bases and 6 bases respectively, with 16 bases between them. This CDR3 spans 14 amino acids. The CDR3 spells CASTTGVEGNIQYF. CDR3 in DNA: TGTGCCAGCACCACAGGGGTGGAGGGAAACATTCAGTACTTC.

This chain joins TRBV5-5 and TRBJ1-4; D call uncertain. V was cut by 4 bases and J by 1 base, with 11 bases left in between. Germline V gene lookup returns CDR1 SGHKS and CDR2 YYEKEE (reference sequence). The length of the CDR3 is 15 residues. The CDR3 DNA reads as TGTGCCAGCAGCCCTTCGCGGTTAACTAATGAAAAACTGTTTTTT. Translation: CASSPSRLTNEKLFF. The complete variable domain, with remaining parts taken from reference TRBV5-5 and TRBJ1-4, reads DAGVTQSPTHLIKTRGQQVTLRCSPISGHKSVSWYQQVLGQGPQFIFQYYEKEERGRGNFPDRFSARQFPNYSSELNVNALLLGDSALYLCASSPSRLTNEKLFFGSGTQLSVL.

This sequence joins TRBV14 and TRBJ2-3; tentative D call: TRBD2 (7 bases). Trimming took off 3 bases at V and 0 bases at J, with 25 bases between the two ends. Per the germline V gene, CDR1 is SGHDN and CDR2 is FVKESK. The CDR3 is 20 residues long. The CDR3 DNA follows: TGTGCCAGCAGCCAGGCCCGACCCGGGGGGCTACCTTTGAGCACAGATACGCAGTATTTT. This translates into CASSQARPGGLPLSTDTQYF.

This clone has only one observation. The chain links TRBV6-1 to TRBJ1-1, with 8 bases fitting TRBD1. The CDR3 has 13 amino acids. CDR1 and CDR2 from the germline V gene are MNHNS and SASEGT. V gave up 7 bases and J gave up 5 bases; unmatched junction bases: 6. This chain's CDR3 is CASNPGGRTEAFF. Written as DNA, the CDR3 is TGTGCCAGCAATCCAGGGGGCAGGACTGAAGCTTTCTTT.

The V and J genes are TRBV6-5 and TRBJ2-1; 9 positions agree with TRBD1. The CDR3 loop spans 15 amino acids. Per germline, CDR1 MNHEY and CDR2 SVGAGI. V was pared by 5 bases and J by 5 bases, with 7 bases of the junction left unmatched. DNA of the CDR3: TGTGCCAGCAGTCCAACAGGGGGCACGGACAATGAGCAGTTCTTC. Amino acids: CASSPTGGTDNEQFF.

This chain joins TRBV14 and TRBJ2-1; weak D call: TRBD1 (6 bases). The CDR3 extends over 17 amino acids. Looked up from germline, CDR1 is SGHDN and CDR2 is FVKESK. Trimming removed 1 base from V and 4 bases from J, with 17 bases in between. CDR3 in amino acids: CASSQVSGGRIYNEQFF. DNA of the CDR3: TGTGCCAGCAGCCAAGTTTCTGGGGGCCGGATATACAATGAGCAGTTCTTC.

The rearrangement joins TRBV7-2 to TRBJ1-1, with TRBD1 matching 7 bases. The CDR3 runs to 15 residues. Trimming at V came to 0 bases and at J to 2 bases, leaving 3 bases not matched to a gene. Germline lookup yields CDR1 SGHTA and CDR2 FQGNSA. In DNA, the CDR3 is TGTGCCAGCAGCTTAGCCCAGGGGGTTAACACTGAAGCTTTCTTT. This translates into CASSLAQGVNTEAFF.

The J gene is TRBJ2-7, the V gene TRBV11-2; D is undetermined. CDR1 and CDR2 from the germline V gene are SGHAT and FQNNGV. V lost 1 base to trimming and J lost 0 bases, with 13 bases between them. The CDR3 has 16 amino acids. CDR3: CASSLVQATPSYEQYF. The CDR3 coding sequence is TGTGCCAGCAGCTTAGTTCAGGCCACCCCCTCCTACGAGCAGTACTTC.

In nucleotides, the CDR3 is TGTGCCAGCAGTTTTAGACAGGGGCGAGGCGAGCAGTACTTC. It yields the protein CASSFRQGRGEQYF. The chain recombines TRBV6-1 with TRBJ2-7, with TRBD1 matching over 8 bases. The trim removed 5 bases at V and 6 bases at J, leaving 9 bases unmatched. The germline V gene has CDR1 MNHNS and CDR2 SASEGT. The CDR3 runs to 14 residues.

The chain carries TRBV12-5 and TRBJ1-1; 11 nucleotides line up with TRBD1. The CDR3 covers 15 residues. Germline assignment: CDR1 LGHNT and CDR2 FRNRAP. The V segment lost 3 bases and the J segment 7 bases; nucleotides outside the gene matches: 7. As DNA, the CDR3 is TGTGCTAGTGGTTTATTGGGACAGGGGGGAGGTGAAGCTTTCTTT. Amino acid sequence: CASGLLGQGGGEAFF.

The rearrangement links TRBV9 to TRBJ2-1, with TRBD1 as a possible D gene (5 bases). The CDR3 has 12 residues. V shed 2 bases and J shed 6 bases, with 6 bases lying between them. Germline CDR1 reads SGDLS; CDR2 reads YYNGEE. The CDR3 nucleotides read TGTGCCAGCAGCGTCGACAGCAATGAGCAGTTCTTC. The encoded protein is CASSVDSNEQFF. Drawing the rest from reference TRBV9 and TRBJ2-1, the complete variable domain is DSGVTQTPKHLITATGQRVTLRCSPRSGDLSVYWYQQSLDQGLQFLIQYYNGEERAKGNILERFSAQQFPDLHSELNLSSLELGDSALYFCASSVDSNEQFFGPGTRLTVL.

This clone has just a few counts. Written as DNA, the CDR3 is TGTGCCAGCAGCCCGGCAGCGGGGGCCTACGAGCAGTACTTC. This encodes CASSPAAGAYEQYF. The J gene is TRBJ2-7, the V gene TRBV5-4; 8 bases agree with TRBD2. V gave up 4 bases and J gave up 2 bases; unmatched junction bases: 5. The CDR3 has 14 residues. Germline V gene lookup returns CDR1 SGHNT and CDR2 YYREEE (reference sequence).